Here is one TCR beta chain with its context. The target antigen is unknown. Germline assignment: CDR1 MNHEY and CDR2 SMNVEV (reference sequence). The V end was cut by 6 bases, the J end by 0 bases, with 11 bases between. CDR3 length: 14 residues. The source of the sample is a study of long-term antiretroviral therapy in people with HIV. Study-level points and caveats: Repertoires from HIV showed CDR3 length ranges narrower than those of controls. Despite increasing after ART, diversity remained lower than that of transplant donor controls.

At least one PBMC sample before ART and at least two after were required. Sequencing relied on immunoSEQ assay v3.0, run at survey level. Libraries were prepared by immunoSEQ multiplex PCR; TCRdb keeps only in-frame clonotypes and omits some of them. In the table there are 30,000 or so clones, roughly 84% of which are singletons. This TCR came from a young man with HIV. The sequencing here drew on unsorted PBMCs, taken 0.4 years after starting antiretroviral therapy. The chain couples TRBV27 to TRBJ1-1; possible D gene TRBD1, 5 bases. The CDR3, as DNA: TGTGCCAGCAGACCCGAGGGGATGAACACTGAAGCTTTCTTT. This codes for CASRPEGMNTEAFF.